These 31 T cell receptor beta chains share one sample of origin, sequenced in a study of T cell clusters in autoimmune cytopenias. TRB was amplified by touch-down multiplex PCR, primer pools A and B combined. For each CDR3 protein, TCRdb gives one entry from its re-call of the multiplex PCR reads, without DNA. The sample includes 4,000 or so distinct CDR3 sequences. Roughly 40,000 genome equivalents of blood DNA were amplified for TRB. The sample was peripheral blood. The receptors derive from a human donor with an autoimmune cytopenia or autoimmune hepatitis (not recorded which).

Judged by frequency, this clonotype is medium-sized. The V gene is TRBV6-1, the J gene TRBJ2-3; the TRBD2 assignment by TCRdb is unverifiable without DNA. The CDR3 covers 14 residues. CDR1 is MNHNS, CDR2 SASEGT, per germline. Here the CDR3 reads CASSRLAGEDTQYF.

V is TRBV19 and J is TRBJ2-6; the D gene TCRdb calls, TRBD2, cannot be checked with no DNA. In germline, CDR1 is LNHDA, CDR2 SQIVND (reference sequence). This CDR3 is 18 amino acids long. CDR3 loop: CASSLRGGRQSGANVLTF.

This clonotype shows up as medium-sized by frequency. The chain combines TRBV12-3 or TRBV12-4 with TRBJ2-7; TCRdb returns TRBD2, unconfirmable since there is no DNA. This CDR3 is 17 amino acids long. The CDR3 sequence: CASSPPSSGRARYEQYF.

The chain has TRBV29-1 and TRBJ2-3; TCRdb names TRBD2, which stays unverified in the absence of DNA. The CDR3 has 14 amino acids. The germline gives CDR1 SQVTM, CDR2 ANQGSEA. The CDR3 sequence: CSVEEGRNTDTQYF.

The chain carries TRBV5-1 and TRBJ1-2; TCRdb designates TRBD1, a call that cannot be tested without DNA. The CDR3 sequence is 15 residues long. Per the germline V gene, CDR1 is SGHRS and CDR2 is YFSETQ. The CDR3 is CASARGQGAIHGYTF.

The chain carries TRBV27 and TRBJ2-7; TCRdb picks TRBD2, but there is no DNA to check that call. The CDR3 spans 14 residues. The germline CDR1 and CDR2 sequences are MNHEY and SMNVEV (reference sequence). The CDR3 protein is CASRGGLAVYEQYF.

This chain connects TRBV7-9 to TRBJ2-5; TCRdb picks TRBD2, but there is no DNA to check that call. The CDR3 runs to 16 residues. From germline, CDR1 is SEHNR and CDR2 FQNEAQ (reference sequence). CDR3 region: CASSFPQLAGGETQYF.

J is TRBJ2-1 and V is TRBV5-1; with no DNA, the TCRdb D assignment of TRBD2 cannot be verified. This CDR3 region has 19 residues. Looked up from germline, CDR1 is SGHRS and CDR2 is YFSETQ. The CDR3 is CASSLGAGVAGEGVGEQFF.

The chain combines TRBV6-1 with TRBJ2-7; there is no DNA to check the TCRdb D call of TRBD1. This CDR3 spans 16 amino acids. Germline CDR1 MNHNS, CDR2 SASEGT. The chain's CDR3 is CASSRGGEIRAYEQYF.

The chain links TRBV5-6 to TRBJ1-1; TCRdb proposes TRBD1, but this gene call is untestable without DNA. The germline V gene has CDR1 SGHDT and CDR2 YYEEEE. This CDR3 is 17 amino acids long. CDR3 sequence reads: CASSQHTRDRSVAEAFF.

This rearrangement joins TRBV12-3 or TRBV12-4 to TRBJ2-5. The CDR3 consists of 12 residues. This chain's CDR3 is CASSFIWETQYF.

CDR3 protein: CASSTTGGGNSPLHF. This rearrangement joins TRBV6-2 or TRBV6-3 to TRBJ1-6; the TRBD1 assignment by TCRdb is unverifiable without DNA. Looked up from germline, CDR1 is MNHEY and CDR2 is SVGEGT. This CDR3 spans 15 amino acids.

The chain links TRBV27 to TRBJ2-5; the D call from TCRdb, TRBD2, cannot be confirmed without DNA. Per the germline V gene, CDR1 is MNHEY and CDR2 is SMNVEV (reference sequence). This CDR3 has 15 residues. The CDR3 reads CASSGLAGGQETQYF.

The chain couples TRBV18 to TRBJ2-7; TCRdb proposes TRBD2, but this gene call is untestable without DNA. Germline V gene sequence: CDR1 KGHSH, CDR2 LQKENI. The CDR3 is 14 amino acids. The CDR3 is CASSSRGDLGEQYF.

In terms of frequency, this clonotype is medium-sized (0.01 to 0.1%). The chain is built from TRBV27 and TRBJ1-5; TCRdb calls TRBD1, which cannot be checked without DNA. Per germline, CDR1 MNHEY and CDR2 SMNVEV (reference sequence). The CDR3 consists of 14 residues. CDR3 amino acids: CASRMPGWGQPQHF.

The V gene is TRBV11-1, the J gene TRBJ1-2; TCRdb returns TRBD1, unconfirmable since there is no DNA. The CDR3 is 16 amino acids. CDR1 and CDR2 from the germline V gene are SGHAT and FQDESV (reference sequence). The CDR3 reads CASSFATGGFNYGYTF.

This chain links TRBV29-1 with TRBJ1-1; TCRdb names TRBD1, which stays unverified in the absence of DNA. Germline lookup yields CDR1 SQVTM and CDR2 ANQGSEA. The CDR3 consists of 13 residues. This chain's CDR3 is CSVAQDRGTEAFF.

The chain is built from TRBV12-3 or TRBV12-4 and TRBJ2-7. The CDR3 has 12 amino acids. The CDR3 spells CASSLSRYEQYF.

The chain is built from TRBV18 and TRBJ2-7. This CDR3 is 15 amino acids long. Germline values: CDR1 KGHSH, CDR2 LQKENI. CDR3 residues: CASSPPSEPSSEQYF.

V and J are TRBV29-1 and TRBJ2-3; no DNA is available, so the TRBD1 call from TCRdb remains unchecked. The CDR3 length is 15 residues. Germline lookup yields CDR1 SQVTM and CDR2 ANQGSEA. The CDR3 region is CSVSRQGGSTDTQYF.

This chain connects TRBV19 to TRBJ2-4. The V gene's germline CDR1 is LNHDA and CDR2 SQIVND (reference sequence). This CDR3 region has 14 residues. CDR3 amino acids: CASSMPVAKNIQYF.

This rearrangement joins TRBV19 to TRBJ1-4. CDR1 is LNHDA, CDR2 SQIVND, per germline (reference sequence). The CDR3 runs to 13 residues. CDR3 amino acids: CASSLGRASKLFF.

This chain connects TRBV27 to TRBJ2-1. Germline V gives CDR1 MNHEY, CDR2 SMNVEV (reference sequence). This CDR3 contains 14 residues. The CDR3 sequence: CASSFGSGYNEQFF.

The chain uses TRBV29-1 and TRBJ2-1; TCRdb outputs TRBD1, but without DNA this stays unchecked. CDR1 SQVTM and CDR2 ANQGSEA come from the germline V gene. The CDR3 consists of 14 residues. The CDR3 here is CSVASQGGYNEQFF.

The rearrangement links TRBV29-1 to TRBJ2-3. This CDR3 contains 11 residues. The germline CDR1 and CDR2 sequences are SQVTM and ANQGSEA. The CDR3 loop is CSVSGQKTQYF.

The rearrangement uses TRBV7-2 and TRBJ2-5; lacking DNA, the TRBD1 call made by TCRdb goes unchecked. CDR1 and CDR2 from the germline V gene are SGHTA and FQGNSA. This CDR3 is 13 amino acids long. The CDR3 region is CASSFIREETQYF. The complete variable domain, with remaining parts taken from reference TRBV7-2 and TRBJ2-5, reads GAGVSQSPSNKVTEKGKDVELRCDPISGHTALYWYRQSLGQGLEFLIYFQGNSAPDKSGLPSDRFSAERTGGSVSTLTIQRTQQEDSAVYLCASSFIREETQYFGPGTRLLVL.

J is TRBJ2-6 and V is TRBV29-1; the D gene TCRdb calls, TRBD2, cannot be checked with no DNA. CDR3 size: 16 residues. Per germline, CDR1 SQVTM and CDR2 ANQGSEA. This chain's CDR3 is CSVRPSETSGANVLTF.

The chain recombines TRBV5-4 with TRBJ2-5; TCRdb's D call, TRBD2, is unchecked because there is no DNA. Germline V gene sequence: CDR1 SGHNT, CDR2 YYREEE (reference sequence). CDR3 length equals 16 residues. CDR3 loop: CASSTGTSGRGETQYF.

The chain combines TRBV5-4 with TRBJ2-3; absent DNA, TCRdb's TRBD2 call cannot be checked. Germline-derived CDR1 and CDR2 are SGHNT and YYREEE (reference sequence). The CDR3 length is 18 residues. The CDR3 is CASSLKKASGRGTDTQYF.

The genes are TRBV29-1 and TRBJ1-2; the D gene TCRdb calls, TRBD1, cannot be checked with no DNA. Germline values: CDR1 SQVTM, CDR2 ANQGSEA. The CDR3 sequence is 16 residues long. CDR3 loop: CSVWGGAGYNWDGYTF.

This chain connects TRBV12-3 or TRBV12-4 to TRBJ2-1; the D gene TCRdb calls, TRBD2, cannot be checked with no DNA. The CDR3 is 14 residues long. The CDR3 here is CASSLLAGYNEQFF.